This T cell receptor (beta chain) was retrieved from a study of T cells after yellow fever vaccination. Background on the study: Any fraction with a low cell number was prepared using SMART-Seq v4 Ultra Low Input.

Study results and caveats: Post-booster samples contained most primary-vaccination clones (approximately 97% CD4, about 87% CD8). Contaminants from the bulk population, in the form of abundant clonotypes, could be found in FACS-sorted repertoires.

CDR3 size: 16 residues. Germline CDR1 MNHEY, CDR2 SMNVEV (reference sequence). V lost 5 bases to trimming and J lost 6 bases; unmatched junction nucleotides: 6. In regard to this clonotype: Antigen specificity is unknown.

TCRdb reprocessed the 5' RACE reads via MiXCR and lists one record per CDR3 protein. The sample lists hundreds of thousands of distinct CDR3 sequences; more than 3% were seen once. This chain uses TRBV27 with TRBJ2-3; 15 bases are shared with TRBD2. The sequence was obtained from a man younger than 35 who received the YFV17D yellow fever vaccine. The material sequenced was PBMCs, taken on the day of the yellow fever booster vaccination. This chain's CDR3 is CASSPGTSGGWDTQYF. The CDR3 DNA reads TGTGCCAGCAGTCCCGGGACTAGCGGGGGGTGGGATACGCAGTATTTT.